What follows are 2 T cell receptor beta chains derived from one specimen sequenced in a study of cytomegalovirus exposure and HLA in healthy donors. Both 60 Vbeta primers and 13 Jbeta primers went into the PCR. Measured with immunoSEQ multiplex PCR; TCRdb has only the in-frame clones, and not every one. The data show 120,000 to 150,000 clones, with approximately 9% seen just once and over 1.5% held by the top ten. Sequencing was done on a sample of PBMCs. The receptors were sampled from a male donor in good health and CMV-seronegative.

This clone has only a few counts. The rearrangement joins TRBV28 to TRBJ1-2; D gene unclear. This CDR3 is 14 amino acids long. V shed 3 bases and J shed 4 bases, with 12 bases lying between them. Germline CDR1 reads MDHEN; CDR2 reads SYDVKM. The CDR3 is CASSFGGSLYGYTF. In DNA, the CDR3 is TGTGCCAGCAGTTTTGGAGGGAGTCTCTATGGCTACACCTTC.

The chain employs TRBV27 and TRBJ2-1, with TRBD1 identical over 8 bases. After removal of 6 bases from V and 14 bases from J, the junction contained 12 bases not matched to a gene. Per the germline V gene, CDR1 is MNHEY and CDR2 is SMNVEV (reference sequence). The CDR3 sequence is 13 residues long. The CDR3 loop reads CASSFQGAPRKFF. The CDR3 DNA sequence: TGTGCCAGCAGCTTCCAGGGGGCGCCCCGAAAGTTCTTC.